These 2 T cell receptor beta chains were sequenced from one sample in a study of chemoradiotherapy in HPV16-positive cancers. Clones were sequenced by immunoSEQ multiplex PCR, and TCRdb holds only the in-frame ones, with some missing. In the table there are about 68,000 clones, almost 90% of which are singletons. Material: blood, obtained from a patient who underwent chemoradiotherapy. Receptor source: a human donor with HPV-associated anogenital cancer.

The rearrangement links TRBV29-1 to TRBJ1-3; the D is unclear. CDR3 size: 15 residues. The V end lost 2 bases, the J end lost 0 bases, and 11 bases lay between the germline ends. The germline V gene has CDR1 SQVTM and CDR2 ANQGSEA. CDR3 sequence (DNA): TGCAGCGTTGAATACAGTCCTAGCTCTGGAAACACCATATATTTT. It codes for CSVEYSPSSGNTIYF. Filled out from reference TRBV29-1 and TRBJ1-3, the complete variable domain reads SAVISQKPSRDICQRGTSLTIQCQVDSQVTMMFWYRQQPGQSLTLIATANQGSEATYESGFVIDKFPISRPNLTFSTLTVSNMSPEDSSIYLCSVEYSPSSGNTIYFGEGSWLTVV.

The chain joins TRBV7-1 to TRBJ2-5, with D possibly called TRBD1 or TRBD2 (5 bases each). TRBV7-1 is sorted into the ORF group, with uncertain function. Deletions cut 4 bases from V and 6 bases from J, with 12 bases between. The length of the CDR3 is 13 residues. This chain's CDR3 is CASSLFGGQTQYF. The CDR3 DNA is TGTGCCAGCAGCTTATTTGGGGGACAGACCCAGTACTTC.